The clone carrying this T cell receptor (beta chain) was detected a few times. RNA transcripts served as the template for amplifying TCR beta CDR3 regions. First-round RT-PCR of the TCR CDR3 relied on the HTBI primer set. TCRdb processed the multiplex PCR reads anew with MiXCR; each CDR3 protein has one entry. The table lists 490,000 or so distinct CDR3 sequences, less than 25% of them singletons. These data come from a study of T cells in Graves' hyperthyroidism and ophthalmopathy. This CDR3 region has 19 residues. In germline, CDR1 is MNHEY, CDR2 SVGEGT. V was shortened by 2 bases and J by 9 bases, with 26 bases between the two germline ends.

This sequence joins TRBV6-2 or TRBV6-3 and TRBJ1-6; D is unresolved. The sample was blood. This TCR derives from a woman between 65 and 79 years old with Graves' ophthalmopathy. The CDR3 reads CASSYQLTRRGTWGSPLHF. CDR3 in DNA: TGTGCCAGCAGTTACCAATTGACACGGCGGGGAACATGGGGTTCACCCCTCCACTTT.